Described below is a single T cell receptor beta chain sequence and its context. Its target is not known. Other DNA sequences in the sample encode the same CDR3. These data originate in a study of shared clonotypes between healthy human individuals. The wider study: Contributing individuals were a couple of females and a few males aged 18 to 49.

Everyone who donated was a Caucasian adult who lived in Nashville, Tennessee. V shed 7 bases and J shed 2 bases, with 7 bases lying between them. CDR3 length: 12 amino acids. Germline assignment: CDR1 SGDLS and CDR2 YYNGEE. How the authors handled the data: For the immunoSEQ data, sequences were junction-only without quality scores, so filtering differed. The method was immunoSEQ multiplex PCR; TCRdb's version includes in-frame clones alone and lacks a portion of them. V, J and clone size were drawn from that table, and D and trimming were deduced from the DNA. The data show around 1.5 million clones, 95% to 99% seen once. Overall study results and limits: An anticipated effect of sequencing depth on clonotype sharing among donors was recognized.

The rearrangement joins TRBV9 to TRBJ1-3; tentative D call: TRBD1 (5 bases). Material for sequencing was naive CD4+ T cells sorted from blood. Documented subset: CD45RA+ positively selected. The clonotype comes from a man younger than 45 in good health. In nucleotides, the CDR3 is TGTGCCAGCGGGACCGCTGGAAACACCATATATTTT. Its protein product is CASGTAGNTIYF.